This TCR beta chain derives from a study of early T cells in non-severe SARS-CoV-2 infection. Study-level information: Sequenced material consisted of bulk RNA (from unsorted whole blood), and chains were unpaired.

The TCR library protocol attached unique molecular identifiers to the individual cDNA molecules. TCRdb reanalysed the 5' RACE reads using MiXCR and keeps one entry per CDR3 protein. The top ten hold approximately 4% of the sample, which has fewer than 120,000 distinct CDR3 sequences, roughly 13% seen once. This clonotype showed up just a few times. Its antigen is not known. Study results and limitations: Missing private and CD4 specificities, VDJdb matching favored anti-spike CD8 responses.

The CDR3 length is 14 residues. Germline V gives CDR1 GTSNPN, CDR2 SVGIG (reference sequence). Trimming stripped 4 bases from V and 2 bases from J, with 11 bases between. The specimen was whole blood, collected at baseline. The chain combines TRBV30 with TRBJ2-2; weak D call: TRBD1 (6 bases). The receptor was isolated from an adult who was a healthcare worker with PCR-confirmed SARS-CoV-2 infection or an uninfected control (not recorded which). CDR3 residues: CAWTDSYNTGELFF. The CDR3 nucleotides are TGTGCCTGGACGGACAGCTATAACACCGGGGAGCTGTTTTTT.